These 22 T cell receptor beta chains originate from one sample sequenced in a study of blood T cell repertoires in COVID-19 (dated by TCRdb to about 2020). To prepare the library, the immunoSEQ multiplex PCR assay was applied. TCRdb limited this immuneACCESS table to in-frame rearrangements with V and J called. A share of clones is missing; checked studies link under half to unresolved V genes, and the rest is unexplained. In all, the sample holds a few hundred thousand clones, and under 90% of those were seen once. The ten most abundant clones make up just under 0.95% of the sample. The sequenced material came from peripheral blood. The receptor source for this set is a woman between 35 and 50 years old who had recovered from COVID-19.

This chain links TRBV30 with TRBJ2-1; TRBD2 is a possible D gene (6 bases). The CDR3 has 17 amino acids. The V and J ends lost 0 bases and 4 bases respectively, with 19 bases between them. CDR1 GTSNPN and CDR2 SVGIG come from the germline V gene (reference sequence). CDR3 sequence (DNA): TGTGCCTGGAGTGTACTGTATCGGTCTAGCGAATACAATGAGCAGTTCTTC. Translating it yields CAWSVLYRSSEYNEQFF.

This clone was detected once. J is TRBJ2-1 and V is TRBV6-5, with 7 bases lining up with TRBD2. The CDR3 runs to 15 residues. Trimming took 0 bases from V and 6 from J; bases not matched to a gene: 5. Germline V gene lookup returns CDR1 MNHEY and CDR2 SVGAGI. The CDR3: CASSYSWGGSNEQFF. The CDR3 DNA reads TGTGCCAGCAGTTACTCATGGGGGGGAAGCAATGAGCAGTTCTTC.

This chain links TRBV7-2 with TRBJ2-3; D is undetermined. In germline, CDR1 is SGHTA, CDR2 FQGNSA. CDR3 length: 13 residues. The ends were cut back, 1 base at V and 4 bases at J, with 6 bases in the middle. The CDR3 is CASSLVGSDTQYF. DNA of the CDR3: TGTGCCAGCAGCTTAGTCGGTTCAGATACGCAGTATTTT.

This clone was counted once. The chain's CDR3 is CASSQGGVTYNEQFF. The CDR3 DNA sequence: TGCGCCAGCAGCCAAGGGGGAGTAACCTACAATGAGCAGTTCTTC. V gene TRBV4-1 combines with J gene TRBJ2-1, with a possible D match to TRBD2 (5 bases). V lost 1 base, J lost 2 bases, and 9 bases lay in between. The CDR3 runs to 15 residues. Germline V gives CDR1 MGHRA, CDR2 YSYEKL.

The CDR3 loop is CASNDGQATNEKLFF. CDR3 coding DNA: TGTGCCAGCAACGATGGACAGGCAACTAATGAAAAACTGTTTTTT. This chain joins TRBV6-6 and TRBJ1-4, with TRBD1 identical over 7 bases. The CDR3 consists of 15 residues. Germline loops: CDR1 MNHNY, CDR2 SVGAGI (reference sequence). The junction had 5 bases not matched to a gene; V was cut back by 7 bases and J by 0 bases.

The V call is TRBV13, the J call TRBJ2-5; perhaps TRBD2 as D (5 bases). From germline, CDR1 is PRHDT and CDR2 FYEKMQ (reference sequence). Trimming pared 0 bases from V and 5 bases from J, leaving 16 bases between. The CDR3 has 16 amino acids. CDR3 coding DNA: TGTGCCAGCAGCTTAGGAAACAGAGGGCTCGGGGAGACCCAGTACTTC. Translation: CASSLGNRGLGETQYF.

The J gene is TRBJ1-2, the V gene TRBV19; TRBD1 might be the D (6 bases). This CDR3 contains 14 residues. Trimming removed 7 bases from V and 3 bases from J, with 15 bases in between. CDR1 is LNHDA and CDR2 is SQIVND in the germline V gene (reference sequence). CDR3 nucleotides: TGTGCCAGTACGGACAGCTCGACTGACTATGGCTACACCTTC. Residues: CASTDSSTDYGYTF.

The rearrangement links TRBV30 to TRBJ1-1, with D maybe TRBD1 (5 bases). Germline assignment: CDR1 GTSNPN and CDR2 SVGIG (reference sequence). This CDR3 spans 13 amino acids. V was shortened by 2 bases and J by 1 base, with 8 bases between the two germline ends. In DNA form, the CDR3 reads TGTGCCTGGAGTAGACAGAAGAACACTGAAGCTTTCTTT. It yields the protein CAWSRQKNTEAFF.

This clone was recorded only once. The rearrangement links TRBV19 to TRBJ2-5, with D maybe TRBD2 (6 bases). V was clipped by 5 bases and J by 9 bases, with 16 bases between them. Germline lookup yields CDR1 LNHDA and CDR2 SQIVND (reference sequence). The CDR3 is made up of 13 amino acids. The CDR3 sequence: CASSPSPGGPQYF. CDR3 bases: TGTGCCAGTAGTCCAAGTCCCGGGGGTCCCCAGTACTTC.

This rearrangement joins TRBV27 to TRBJ2-5; 8 positions agree with TRBD1. The junction had 7 bases not matched to a gene; V was cut back by 5 bases and J by 5 bases. The CDR3 runs 14 residues. From germline, CDR1 is MNHEY and CDR2 SMNVEV (reference sequence). CDR3 sequence (DNA): TGTGCCAGCAGTCTACGGACAGGGTTCGAGACCCAGTACTTC. It yields the protein CASSLRTGFETQYF.

The J gene is TRBJ2-7, the V gene TRBV7-8; no clear D gene. The CDR3 is 14 residues long. Deletions cut 1 base from V and 3 bases from J, with 10 bases between. Germline values: CDR1 SGHVS, CDR2 FQNEAQ. This CDR3 is CASSLGLSYYEQYF. Here the CDR3 DNA reads TGTGCCAGCAGCTTAGGTTTGAGTTACTACGAGCAGTACTTC.

For the CDR3, the DNA is TGTGCCTGCTCGTCAACTAGCGCGAGTTTGGGCGAGCAGTACTTC. This sequence encodes CACSSTSASLGEQYF. The rearrangement joins TRBV30 to TRBJ2-7; 7 bases align to TRBD2. This CDR3 comprises 15 residues. V lost 6 bases to trimming and J lost 6 bases; unmatched junction nucleotides: 17. Germline V lookup: CDR1 GTSNPN, CDR2 SVGIG (reference sequence).

The chain employs TRBV28 and TRBJ2-7, with TRBD2 matching over 11 bases. Trimming removed 5 bases from V and 0 bases from J; junction bases left unmatched: 3. Germline V gene lookup returns CDR1 MDHEN and CDR2 SYDVKM. This CDR3 has 15 amino acids. CDR3 protein: CASSETSGGSYEQYF. The CDR3 DNA sequence: TGTGCCAGCAGTGAAACTAGCGGGGGCTCCTACGAGCAGTACTTC.

This clone was picked up one time. The chain combines TRBV24-1 with TRBJ1-6, with 9 bases that match TRBD1. CDR3 length: 16 amino acids. Germline V lookup: CDR1 KGHDR, CDR2 SFDVKD. V lost 3 bases, J lost 9 bases, and 8 bases stayed unmatched. The CDR3 nucleotides are TGTGCCACCAGTGATCCAGACAGGGGGGAAGGTTCACCCCTCCACTTT. Its protein product is CATSDPDRGEGSPLHF.

The chain recombines TRBV3-1 (or the pseudogene TRBV3-2) with TRBJ2-5, with D unclear. V was cut by 1 base and J by 5 bases, with 14 bases left in between. The CDR3 sequence is 15 residues long. Germline values: CDR1 LGHDT, CDR2 YNNKEL (reference sequence). The CDR3 bases are TGTGCCAGCAGCCAAGTGGCGGAGCCTTGGGAGACCCAGTACTTC. It translates to CASSQVAEPWETQYF.

This rearrangement joins TRBV4-1 to TRBJ2-1; 13 bases match TRBD2. J was trimmed by 0 bases and V by 4 bases; bases with no gene match: 15. CDR1 is MGHRA and CDR2 is YSYEKL in the germline V gene. The CDR3 has 21 residues. The CDR3 protein is CASSPQLTSGRAPSSYNEQFF. DNA for the CDR3: TGCGCCAGCAGCCCGCAGCTTACTAGCGGGAGGGCCCCTAGCTCCTACAATGAGCAGTTCTTC.

The chain carries TRBV2 and TRBJ2-1, with 9 bases matching TRBD2. Germline CDR1 is SNHLY and CDR2 is FYNNEI. V shed 6 bases and J 8 bases; nucleotides not matched to a gene: 11. The CDR3 covers 15 residues. The CDR3 DNA reads TGTGCCAGCAGACGATTAGCGGGAGTTACCGATGAGCAGTTCTTC. Translating it yields CASRRLAGVTDEQFF.

CDR3 residues: CASSLGHAVNEKLFF. For the CDR3, the DNA is TGTGCCAGCAGCCTAGGACACGCCGTTAATGAAAAACTGTTTTTT. V usage is TRBV27 and J usage is TRBJ1-4; D perhaps matches TRBD1 (5 bases). Germline V gene lookup returns CDR1 MNHEY and CDR2 SMNVEV (reference sequence). Between the trimmed V and J ends, which lost 6 bases and 4 bases, there was a span of 15 bases. CDR3 length: 15 residues.

The chain has TRBV7-3 and TRBJ2-2; TRBD2 matches at 9 bases. Losses at the gene ends were 5 bases for V and 6 bases for J; bases not matched to a gene: 4. The CDR3 has 14 residues. Per germline, CDR1 SGHTA and CDR2 FQGTGA. Written as DNA, the CDR3 is TGTGCCAGCAGCCTAGAGCGGGAGGCCGGGGAGCTGTTTTTT. Its protein product is CASSLEREAGELFF.

This clone was counted a few times. The chain recombines TRBV28 with TRBJ1-2; 7 positions agree with TRBD1. CDR1 and CDR2 from the germline V gene are MDHEN and SYDVKM. The junction had 8 bases not matched to a gene; V was cut back by 6 bases and J by 4 bases. This CDR3 comprises 14 residues. CDR3 loop: CASSSGQLSYGYTF. CDR3 nucleotide sequence: TGTGCCAGCAGCTCGGGACAGCTCAGCTATGGCTACACCTTC.

As DNA, the CDR3 is TGTGCCAGCAGCCAATTTCGGACTAGCGGGAGGGCCCCCACCAGATACGAGCAGTACTTC. This gives the protein CASSQFRTSGRAPTRYEQYF. V usage is TRBV4-2 and J usage is TRBJ2-7; TRBD2 matches 15 bases. The CDR3 spans 20 residues. The V and J ends lost 2 bases and 4 bases, in that order; junction bases with no gene match: 15. Germline V gives CDR1 LGHNA, CDR2 YNFKEQ.

The rearrangement joins TRBV5-1 to TRBJ1-6; 7 positions match TRBD1. The V segment lost 3 bases and the J segment 10 bases; nucleotides outside the gene matches: 10. The CDR3 is 15 residues long. Germline V CDR1 and CDR2: SGHRS, YFSETQ. CDR3 region: CASSSGDSGSSPLHF. CDR3 in DNA: TGCGCCAGCAGCTCCGGGGACAGCGGAAGCTCACCCCTCCACTTT.